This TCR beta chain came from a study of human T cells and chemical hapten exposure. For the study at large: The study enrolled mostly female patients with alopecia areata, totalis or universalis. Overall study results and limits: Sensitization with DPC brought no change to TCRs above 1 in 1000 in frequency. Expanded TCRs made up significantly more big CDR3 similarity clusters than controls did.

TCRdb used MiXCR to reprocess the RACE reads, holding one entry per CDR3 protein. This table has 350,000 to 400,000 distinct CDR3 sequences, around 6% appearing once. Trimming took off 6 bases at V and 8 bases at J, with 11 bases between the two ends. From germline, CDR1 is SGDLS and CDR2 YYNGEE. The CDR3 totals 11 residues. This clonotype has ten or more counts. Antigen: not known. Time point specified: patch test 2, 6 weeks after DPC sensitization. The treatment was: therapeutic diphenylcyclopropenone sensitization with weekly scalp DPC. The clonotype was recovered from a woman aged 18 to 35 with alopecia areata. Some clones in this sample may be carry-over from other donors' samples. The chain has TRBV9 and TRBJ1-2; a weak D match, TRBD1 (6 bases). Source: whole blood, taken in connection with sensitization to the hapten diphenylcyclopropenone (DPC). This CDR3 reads CASTTGAGYTF. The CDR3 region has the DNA TGTGCCAGCACCACGGGGGCCGGCTACACCTTC.